Listed here are 9 T cell receptor beta chains from one sample, sequenced in a study of beta chain features in type 1 diabetes (dated by TCRdb to 2016 to 2018). Library method: the immunoSEQ multiplex PCR assay. The entire isolated RNA was reverse transcribed using the High Capacity cDNA Reverse Transcription Kit, and thus expressed TCRB transcripts were sequenced. Sourced from immuneACCESS, this table was stored by TCRdb with only in-frame sequences that have V and J called. A share of the clones is absent; for the studies checked, an unresolved V gene accounts for under half, and the remainder has no known explanation. Across this sample there are hundreds of thousands of clones, with about 30% seen only once. The ten largest make up around 0.065% of the sample. Specimen: naive CD4+ T cells from blood. What this sample's cell subset or site label stands for: true naive CD4+ T cells. The origin of the receptors is a young man in good health.

V is TRBV6-5 and J is TRBJ2-5; 9 nucleotides align to TRBD2. The germline gives CDR1 MNHEY, CDR2 SVGAGI. After removal of 6 bases from V and 2 bases from J, the junction contained 4 bases not matched to a gene. The CDR3 totals 14 residues. The CDR3: CASRILAGQETQYF. CDR3 nucleotides: TGTGCCAGCAGGATACTAGCGGGTCAAGAGACCCAGTACTTC.

The chain employs TRBV5-4 and TRBJ2-5, with 11 bases identical to TRBD1. CDR1 and CDR2 (germline): SGHNT, YYREEE (reference sequence). CDR3 length: 17 amino acids. After removal of 6 bases from V and 5 bases from J, the junction contained 15 bases not matched to a gene. CDR3 sequence: CASTRRATGTGGETQYF. CDR3 sequence (DNA): TGTGCCAGCACCAGGAGGGCGACCGGGACAGGGGGGGAGACCCAGTACTTC.

The chain recombines TRBV29-1 with TRBJ2-1; no clear D gene. This CDR3 has 15 amino acids. V was trimmed by 4 bases and J by 0 bases, leaving 13 bases between them. From germline, CDR1 is SQVTM and CDR2 ANQGSEA. CDR3 DNA: TGCAGCGTTGGTGGCGGTACTTACTCCTACAATGAGCAGTTCTTC. As protein: CSVGGGTYSYNEQFF.

V usage is TRBV7-2 and J usage is TRBJ1-2; tentative D call: TRBD1 (6 bases). CDR1 is SGHTA, CDR2 FQGNSA, per germline. CDR3 size: 13 residues. Between the trimmed V and J ends, which lost 5 bases and 5 bases, there was a span of 12 bases. The CDR3 region is CASSQDRTYGYTF. CDR3 nucleotide sequence: TGTGCCAGCAGCCAAGACAGGACTTATGGCTACACCTTC.

The J gene is TRBJ2-7, the V gene TRBV30, with 10 bases lining up with TRBD2. The CDR3 covers 14 residues. Unmatched junction bases numbered 6, after V lost 0 bases and J lost 7 bases. From germline, CDR1 is GTSNPN and CDR2 SVGIG (reference sequence). The CDR3 sequence: CAWSVGLAGEEQYF. In nucleotides, the CDR3 is TGTGCCTGGAGTGTAGGCCTAGCGGGAGAAGAGCAGTACTTC.

The chain is built from TRBV14 and TRBJ2-1; TRBD1 matches at 10 bases. The CDR3 runs 16 residues. V was clipped by 4 bases and J by 7 bases; unmatched bases: 10. Germline V lookup: CDR1 SGHDN, CDR2 FVKESK. The CDR3 DNA sequence: TGTGCCAGCAGCCCCCTGGGGGACAGGGGTGAAAATGAGCAGTTCTTC. The encoded protein is CASSPLGDRGENEQFF.

The chain joins TRBV14 to TRBJ2-3; D is possibly TRBD1 (5 bases). This CDR3 has 16 residues. The ends were cut back, 4 bases at V and 0 bases at J, with 14 bases in the middle. Germline CDR1 is SGHDN and CDR2 is FVKESK. The chain's CDR3 is CASSPRGLTSTDTQYF. The CDR3 nucleotides are TGTGCCAGCAGCCCAAGGGGCCTGACTAGCACAGATACGCAGTATTTT.

This clone was detected only once. The V call is TRBV6-5, the J call TRBJ2-5; D is unresolved. The CDR3 has 11 residues. Germline V gene lookup returns CDR1 MNHEY and CDR2 SVGAGI. V shed 5 bases and J shed 5 bases, with 6 bases lying between them. CDR3 in DNA: TGTGCCAGCAGTCGCGAGGAGACCCAGTACTTC. It translates to CASSREETQYF.

The table lists this clone with a few counts. The chain joins TRBV30 to TRBJ1-3; D is unclear. Germline values: CDR1 GTSNPN, CDR2 SVGIG (reference sequence). CDR3 length: 17 residues. Trimming removed 1 base from V and 0 bases from J, with 16 bases in between. CDR3 DNA: TGTGCCTGGAGTGCCGTACTCGGACCGCACTCTGGAAACACCATATATTTT. Translation gives CAWSAVLGPHSGNTIYF.